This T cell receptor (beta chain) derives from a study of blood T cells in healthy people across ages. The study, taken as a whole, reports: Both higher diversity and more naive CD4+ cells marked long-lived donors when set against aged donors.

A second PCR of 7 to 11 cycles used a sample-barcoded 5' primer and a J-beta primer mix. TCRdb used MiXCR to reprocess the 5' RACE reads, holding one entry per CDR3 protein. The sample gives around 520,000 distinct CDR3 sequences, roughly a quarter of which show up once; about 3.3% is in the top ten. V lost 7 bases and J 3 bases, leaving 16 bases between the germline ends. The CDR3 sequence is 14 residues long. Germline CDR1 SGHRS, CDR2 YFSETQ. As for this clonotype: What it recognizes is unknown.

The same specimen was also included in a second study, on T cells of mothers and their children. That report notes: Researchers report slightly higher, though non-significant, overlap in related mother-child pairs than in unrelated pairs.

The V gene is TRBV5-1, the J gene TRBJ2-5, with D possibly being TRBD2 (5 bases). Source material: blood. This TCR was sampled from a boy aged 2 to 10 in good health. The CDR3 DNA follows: TGCGCCAGCTGTCGGAGCGGATCTGAAGAGACCCAGTACTTC. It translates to CASCRSGSEETQYF.